This TCR beta chain was sequenced during a study of beta chain features in type 1 diabetes. Study-wide results and caveats: Patients with Type 1 diabetes showed moderately but significantly shorter TCRB CDR3s in all four CD4+ subsets. Within patients, naive, central memory and Treg TCRB repertoires seemed more similar than within healthy donors. TCRB rearrangement may or may not be influenced by HLA type; here this remained unresolved.

Expressed TCRB transcripts were sequenced, since all the RNA that had been isolated was reverse transcribed. This table comes from immunoSEQ multiplex PCR, and its TCRdb copy is limited to in-frame clones, with some not included. The sample has around 250,000 clones; 14% are singletons. Points on this clone: The antigen is undetermined.

V was cut by 4 bases and J by 5 bases, with 6 bases left in between. CDR1 and CDR2 (germline): MNHNY, SVGAGI (reference sequence). This CDR3 region has 12 residues. Sorted cells reached over 95% purity in every population. The chain links TRBV6-6 to TRBJ1-5, with unresolved D. The origin of this receptor is a man aged 25-45 years with type 1 diabetes. The sequenced sample consisted of naive CD4+ T cells from blood. As DNA, the CDR3 is TGTGCCAGCAGTTCGTCGGATCAGCCCCAGCATTTT. This sequence encodes CASSSSDQPQHF.